Shown below are 16 T cell receptor beta chains from a single sample sequenced in a study of cytomegalovirus exposure and HLA in healthy donors. Sequencing was performed with immunoSEQ multiplex PCR; in TCRdb, only in-frame clones are kept and a portion is missing. The table shows fewer than 90,000 clones, with about 95% occurring only once. The sequencing input was PBMCs. These receptors were obtained from a man between 18 and 35 years old in good health and CMV-seropositive.

This clone was found once. This sequence joins TRBV29-1 and TRBJ2-1, with 13 bases fitting TRBD2. V gave up 1 base and J gave up 9 bases; unmatched junction bases: 9. Looked up from germline, CDR1 is SQVTM and CDR2 is ANQGSEA. CDR3 length: 16 amino acids. The CDR3, as DNA: TGCAGCGTTGAAGGGACTAGCGGGAGTTTTGTCGGTGAGCAGTTCTTC. Translated, it gives CSVEGTSGSFVGEQFF.

V gene TRBV6-1 combines with J gene TRBJ2-1, with 9 bases lining up with TRBD2. The germline V gene has CDR1 MNHNS and CDR2 SASEGT. The ends lost 4 bases at V and 0 bases at J; junction bases unmatched: 1. The CDR3 loop spans 15 amino acids. CDR3 DNA sequence: TGTGCCAGCAGTGGTAGCGGGAGCTCCTACAATGAGCAGTTCTTC. Translation gives CASSGSGSSYNEQFF.

The chain recombines TRBV2 with TRBJ2-1; D is unresolved. CDR1 and CDR2 from the germline V gene are SNHLY and FYNNEI. The CDR3 spans 13 residues. Between the trimmed V and J ends, which lost 8 bases and 8 bases, there was a span of 16 bases. For the CDR3, the DNA is TGTGCCAGCCGGGTAGAGATTTTCGATGAGCAGTTCTTC. This codes for CASRVEIFDEQFF.

A single count supports this clone. The chain uses TRBV6-1 and TRBJ2-7, with D possibly matching TRBD1 (5 bases). The V gene lost 8 bases and the J gene lost 2 bases, with 16 bases spanning the gap. CDR1 is MNHNS, CDR2 SASEGT, per germline. The CDR3 runs to 14 residues. The CDR3: CASQGVLGPYEQYF. Here the CDR3 DNA reads TGTGCCAGCCAAGGGGTCCTCGGGCCCTACGAGCAGTACTTC.

This CDR3 reads CASVTGSSYEQYF. The CDR3 DNA sequence: TGTGCCAGCGTGACAGGGAGCTCCTACGAGCAGTACTTC. This chain connects TRBV28 to TRBJ2-7, with 7 bases lining up with TRBD1. There are 13 residues in the CDR3. V dropped 8 bases and J dropped 0; count of bases not matched to a gene: 4. Germline V gene data show CDR1 as MDHEN and CDR2 as SYDVKM.

The gene calls are TRBV27 and TRBJ1-2; no firm D call. The CDR3 is 16 amino acids. CDR1 and CDR2 (germline): MNHEY, SMNVEV (reference sequence). V dropped 6 bases and J dropped 4 bases, with 21 bases sitting between them. The CDR3 region is CASSSSTRTASYGYTF. The CDR3 DNA is TGTGCCAGCAGCTCCAGCACCCGTACAGCTTCCTATGGCTACACCTTC.

This chain uses TRBV7-9 with TRBJ2-1; TRBD1 agrees at 7 bases. The V and J ends lost 3 bases and 0 bases, in that order; junction bases with no gene match: 5. The germline V gene encodes CDR1 SEHNR and CDR2 FQNEAQ (reference sequence). This CDR3 contains 16 residues. This chain's CDR3 is CASSFDRDDSYNEQFF. The CDR3 nucleotides read TGTGCCAGCAGCTTCGACAGGGACGACTCCTACAATGAGCAGTTCTTC.

CDR3 region: CSARIQGNYGYTF. CDR3 DNA sequence: TGCAGCGCTCGTATACAGGGTAACTATGGCTACACCTTC. The gene calls are TRBV29-1 and TRBJ1-2, with D perhaps matching TRBD1 (6 bases). From germline, CDR1 is SQVTM and CDR2 ANQGSEA. The CDR3 sequence is 13 residues long. Deletions cut 7 bases from V and 1 base from J, with 13 bases between.

The chain combines TRBV6-5 with TRBJ2-1; no reliable D call. V lost 10 bases to trimming and J lost 4 bases, with 11 bases between them. The CDR3 loop spans 12 amino acids. Germline CDR1 and CDR2: MNHEY and SVGAGI. The CDR3 loop is CAILSQYNEQFF. The CDR3 DNA reads as TGTGCCATCCTCTCACAGTACAATGAGCAGTTCTTC.

The rearrangement joins TRBV28 to TRBJ2-1, with D possibly being TRBD2 (6 bases). The CDR3 is 14 amino acids. Per germline, CDR1 MDHEN and CDR2 SYDVKM. Trimming shortened V by 6 bases and J by 4 bases, and 13 bases separated the two germline ends. This CDR3 reads CASRAGTFYNEQFF. CDR3 coding DNA: TGTGCCAGCAGGGCCGGGACTTTTTACAATGAGCAGTTCTTC.

The chain has TRBV5-1 and TRBJ2-1, with TRBD1 matching over 8 bases. CDR3 length: 13 amino acids. The trim removed 4 bases at V and 7 bases at J, leaving 4 bases unmatched. Germline CDR1 reads SGHRS; CDR2 reads YFSETQ. The chain's CDR3 is CASSPRGPNEQFF. For the CDR3, the DNA is TGCGCCAGCAGCCCCAGGGGGCCAAATGAGCAGTTCTTC. Based on the CDR3 plus reference TRBV5-1 and TRBJ2-1, the full variable domain is KAGVTQTPRYLIKTRGQQVTLSCSPISGHRSVSWYQQTPGQGLQFLFEYFSETQRNKGNFPGRFSGRQFSNSRSEMNVSTLELGDSALYLCASSPRGPNEQFFGPGTRLTVL.

The rearrangement uses TRBV7-9 and TRBJ2-3; 13 nucleotides align to TRBD2. This CDR3 is built from 18 residues. V dropped 5 bases and J dropped 6; count of bases not matched to a gene: 14. Germline lookup yields CDR1 SEHNR and CDR2 FQNEAQ (reference sequence). CDR3: CASSDGLAGDRGGDTQYF. In DNA, the CDR3 is TGTGCCAGCAGCGACGGACTAGCGGGAGACCGAGGGGGTGATACGCAGTATTTT.

The chain has TRBV2 and TRBJ2-5, with 15 nucleotides matching TRBD2. CDR1 and CDR2 from the germline V gene are SNHLY and FYNNEI. CDR3 length: 20 residues. V lost 4 bases and J lost 5; bases outside the gene matches: 17. The CDR3 bases are TGTGCCAGCAGTGCCATTTATCCGGGACTAGCGGGAGGAGGACCTGAGACCCAGTACTTC. This gives the protein CASSAIYPGLAGGGPETQYF.

This rearrangement joins TRBV5-4 to TRBJ1-3, with D tentatively TRBD1 (5 bases). With 0 bases removed from V and 2 bases from J, the gap between germline ends came to 9 bases. Per the germline V gene, CDR1 is SGHNT and CDR2 is YYREEE (reference sequence). The CDR3 has 15 residues. The DNA of the CDR3 is TGTGCCAGCAGCTTGGATGGGGGGACTGGAAACACCATATATTTT. It yields the protein CASSLDGGTGNTIYF.

This sequence joins TRBV18 and TRBJ1-2; D gene uncertain. Trimming took off 2 bases at V and 3 bases at J, with 13 bases between the two ends. CDR1 and CDR2 (germline): KGHSH, LQKENI. The CDR3 loop spans 15 amino acids. The CDR3 DNA sequence: TGTGCCAGCTCACCAGGTCCCTCGAGTGACTATGGCTACACCTTC. Translating gives CASSPGPSSDYGYTF.

V usage is TRBV6-1 and J usage is TRBJ1-4; D may be TRBD1 (6 bases). In germline, CDR1 is MNHNS, CDR2 SASEGT. The CDR3 is 14 amino acids. V gave up 8 bases and J gave up 2 bases, with 12 bases separating them. CDR3 in DNA: TGTGCCAGCGCGAGGACAGTTACTAATGAAAAACTGTTTTTT. It encodes CASARTVTNEKLFF.